Below, one T cell receptor beta chain is given with its context. Its target is unknown. The sample is drawn from a study of shared clonotypes between healthy human individuals. Study results and limitations: Memory subsets generally showed smaller estimated richness than naive subsets did. Researchers sampled blood only, noting tissue repertoires likely differ.

Using immunoSEQ multiplex PCR, the repertoire was profiled, and TCRdb retains in-frame clones only, with some absent. The repertoire holds about 2.1 million clones, with about 93% as singletons. There are 14 residues in the CDR3. V lost 8 bases and J 5 bases, leaving 17 bases between the germline ends. Germline assignment: CDR1 LNHDA and CDR2 SQIVND (reference sequence). Terminally differentiated effector memory CD45RA+ cells were excluded by CCR7 positive selection of CD45RO-negative cells. V and J are TRBV19 and TRBJ2-3, with D possibly called TRBD1 or TRBD2 (6 bases each). The source material was naive CD8+ T cells from PBMCs. This TCR came from a man aged 18 to 35 in good health. Some clones in this sample may be carry-over from other donors' samples. The CDR3 DNA reads TGTGCCAGTGAGAACGGGGGCGGATTAGATACGCAGTATTTT. Its protein product is CASENGGGLDTQYF.